A single sample is the source of the 18 T cell receptor beta chains below, sequenced in a study of T cell responses to AZD1222 COVID-19 vaccine. Measured with immunoSEQ multiplex PCR; TCRdb has only the in-frame clones, and not every one. The sample lists 150,000 to 200,000 clones, more than 80% occurring once. The sequencing here drew on peripheral blood, taken on day 0 of AZD1222 vaccination. Every receptor here comes from an adult in good health.

This clone was detected once. The chain employs TRBV4-2 and TRBJ2-2, with 8 bases identical to TRBD2. The CDR3 is made up of 19 amino acids. Trimming at V came to 1 base and at J to 3 bases, leaving 13 bases not matched to a gene. Per germline, CDR1 LGHNA and CDR2 YNFKEQ. The CDR3 sequence: CASSQVGRLAGRYTGELFF. Here the CDR3 DNA reads TGTGCCAGCAGCCAAGTTGGGAGGTTAGCGGGGAGATACACCGGGGAGCTGTTTTTT.

DNA of the CDR3: TGTGCCAGTAGTCCCCAGGTAGGGCACGGAAGGTACGAGCAGTACTTC. Its translation is CASSPQVGHGRYEQYF. This chain links TRBV19 with TRBJ2-7, with D uncertain. The V gene's germline CDR1 is LNHDA and CDR2 SQIVND (reference sequence). This CDR3 has 16 amino acids. V dropped 5 bases and J dropped 4 bases, with 21 bases sitting between them. Drawing the rest from reference TRBV19 and TRBJ2-7, the complete variable domain is DGGITQSPKYLFRKEGQNVTLSCEQNLNHDAMYWYRQDPGQGLRLIYYSQIVNDFQKGDIAEGYSVSREKKESFPLTVTSAQKNPTAFYLCASSPQVGHGRYEQYFGPGTRLTVT.

The genes are TRBV5-1 and TRBJ1-2, with 9 positions matching TRBD1. The length of the CDR3 is 12 residues. The J segment lost 9 bases and the V segment lost 4 bases, leaving 4 bases of the junction unmatched. Germline CDR1 and CDR2: SGHRS and YFSETQ. The CDR3 reads CASSIDRGSYTF. The CDR3 DNA reads TGCGCCAGCAGCATAGACAGGGGGAGCTACACCTTC.

J is TRBJ1-2 and V is TRBV7-8; TRBD1 matches at 7 bases. V lost 6 bases to trimming and J lost 2 bases; unmatched junction nucleotides: 12. Germline CDR1 SGHVS, CDR2 FQNEAQ. The CDR3 is 16 amino acids. CDR3 in DNA: TGTGCCAGCAGTCAGATCACCAGGGGGTGGAACTATGGCTACACCTTC. Residues: CASSQITRGWNYGYTF.

V usage is TRBV28 and J usage is TRBJ1-5; D is unclear. The CDR3 runs 15 residues. CDR1 and CDR2 (germline): MDHEN, SYDVKM. V was trimmed by 5 bases and J by 6 bases, leaving 17 bases between them. The DNA of the CDR3 is TGTGCCAGCAGTGGTCGGGGAGCAGAAAGTCAGCCCCAGCATTTT. Translation gives CASSGRGAESQPQHF.

The gene calls are TRBV5-4 and TRBJ2-5; D possibly matches TRBD1 or TRBD2 (5 bases each). Germline V lookup: CDR1 SGHNT, CDR2 YYREEE (reference sequence). Trimming removed 0 bases at V and 7 bases at J, with 13 bases between. This CDR3 region has 14 residues. This CDR3 reads CASSLEQGVGTQYF. DNA for the CDR3: TGTGCCAGCAGCTTGGAGCAGGGAGTAGGGACCCAGTACTTC.

J is TRBJ1-1 and V is TRBV28; 7 bases are shared with TRBD1. CDR3 size: 12 residues. CDR1 is MDHEN and CDR2 is SYDVKM in the germline V gene. Germline trimming cut 5 bases from V and 14 bases from J; bases unmatched to any gene: 11. In DNA, the CDR3 is TGTGCCAGCAGTACAGGGGCCTCCAGGGTGTTCTTT. Translated: CASSTGASRVFF. The complete variable domain, with remaining parts taken from reference TRBV28 and TRBJ1-1, reads DVKVTQSSRYLVKRTGEKVFLECVQDMDHENMFWYRQDPGLGLRLIYFSYDVKMKEKGDIPEGYSVSREKKERFSLILESASTNQTSMYLCASSTGASRVFFGQGTRLTVV.

The CDR3 DNA reads TGTGCCAGCAGTTTATCCGGGGGCAGTGGCGAGCAGTACTTC. It specifies CASSLSGGSGEQYF. The gene calls are TRBV27 and TRBJ2-7, with D perhaps TRBD1 or TRBD2 (6 bases each). CDR1 is MNHEY and CDR2 is SMNVEV in the germline V gene (reference sequence). This CDR3 region has 14 residues. Between the trimmed V and J ends, which lost 0 bases and 6 bases, there was a span of 12 bases.

V is TRBV19 and J is TRBJ1-5, with D maybe TRBD1 (6 bases). This CDR3 is built from 17 residues. Germline CDR1 reads LNHDA; CDR2 reads SQIVND (reference sequence). V lost 3 bases and J lost 0, with 15 bases in between. CDR3 coding DNA: TGTGCCAGTAGTATCTACTCAGGGGCCTTTAGCAATCAGCCCCAGCATTTT. Translated: CASSIYSGAFSNQPQHF.

The V call is TRBV18, the J call TRBJ1-4; D not certain. The CDR3 contains 15 residues. Trimming removed 6 bases at V and 3 bases at J, with 14 bases between. Germline lookup yields CDR1 KGHSH and CDR2 LQKENI. CDR3 in amino acids: CASSRSGVPNEKLFF. CDR3 DNA sequence: TGTGCCAGCTCTCGGTCTGGGGTGCCTAATGAAAAACTGTTTTTT.

The chain combines TRBV6-5 with TRBJ2-2, with D perhaps matching TRBD1 or TRBD2 (5 bases each). This CDR3 spans 13 amino acids. Germline CDR1 and CDR2: MNHEY and SVGAGI. Trimming took 2 bases from V and 6 from J, leaving 7 bases between them. CDR3 sequence (DNA): TGTGCCAGCAGTTACCGGGGCTCCGGGGAGCTGTTTTTT. It specifies CASSYRGSGELFF.

This chain links TRBV7-2 with TRBJ1-5; D possibly corresponds to TRBD1 (5 bases). CDR1 and CDR2 (germline): SGHTA, FQGNSA. The CDR3 runs to 16 residues. V was shortened by 5 bases and J by 0 bases, with 14 bases between the two germline ends. The CDR3 DNA reads TGTGCCAGCAGCCGGGGACGGACGTATAGCAATCAGCCCCAGCATTTT. It translates to CASSRGRTYSNQPQHF.

In DNA form, the CDR3 reads TGTGCCAGTAGTACCCCCGCCTCTGAAGCTTTCTTT. It yields the protein CASSTPASEAFF. J is TRBJ1-1 and V is TRBV19; D call uncertain. CDR3 size: 12 residues. Trimming removed 4 bases from V and 6 bases from J, with 9 bases in between. CDR1 is LNHDA and CDR2 is SQIVND in the germline V gene (reference sequence).

This chain joins TRBV3-1 (or the pseudogene TRBV3-2) and TRBJ2-1, with D perhaps matching TRBD2 (6 bases). This CDR3 comprises 16 residues. Germline assignment: CDR1 LGHDT and CDR2 YNNKEL (reference sequence). V gave up 5 bases and J gave up 0 bases, with 14 bases separating them. In DNA form, the CDR3 reads TGTGCCAGCAGCGCGCGGGGAGCGGGCTCCTACAATGAGCAGTTCTTC. Protein sequence: CASSARGAGSYNEQFF.

The V gene is TRBV2, the J gene TRBJ1-5; D remains unclear. The germline CDR1 and CDR2 sequences are SNHLY and FYNNEI. Trimming removed 6 bases from V and 2 bases from J, with 14 bases in between. The CDR3 is 15 residues long. CDR3 nucleotide sequence: TGTGCCAGCAGGGACTTTCAAGTGGGCAATCAGCCCCAGCATTTT. Translating gives CASRDFQVGNQPQHF.

The J gene is TRBJ2-7, the V gene TRBV28; D not resolved. CDR3 length: 11 residues. V gave up 8 bases and J gave up 3 bases, with 8 bases separating them. Germline V CDR1 and CDR2: MDHEN, SYDVKM. DNA for the CDR3: TGTGCCAGCGGCGACCTCTACGAGCAGTACTTC. The encoded protein is CASGDLYEQYF.

The chain is built from TRBV29-1 and TRBJ1-1; no firm D call. Germline CDR1 and CDR2: SQVTM and ANQGSEA. The CDR3 sequence is 13 residues long. V lost 5 bases and J lost 0, with 10 bases in between. CDR3 in DNA: TGCAGCGTTCAACCGCTTATGAACACTGAAGCTTTCTTT. It yields the protein CSVQPLMNTEAFF.

The chain links TRBV4-3 to TRBJ2-3; 13 nucleotides align to TRBD2. V lost 4 bases to trimming and J lost 9 bases; unmatched junction nucleotides: 22. The CDR3 length is 20 residues. The V gene's germline CDR1 is LGHNA and CDR2 YSLEER. The CDR3 spells CASSPERTSGRRGRPGTQYF. The CDR3 DNA follows: TGCGCCAGCAGCCCGGAAAGGACTAGCGGGAGAAGAGGCCGCCCGGGAACGCAGTATTTT.